This T cell receptor (beta chain) was captured by sequencing in a study of human T cells and chemical hapten exposure. Study overall: Throughout the approximately 26-week study, diphenylcyclopropenone was applied weekly to the patients' scalps.

Using its own MiXCR run on the RACE reads, TCRdb lists one record per CDR3 protein. The sample yields about 85,000 distinct CDR3 sequences, roughly 12% seen once. As concerns this clonotype: Its target is not known.

Study-level points and caveats: Unchanged with DPC sensitization were TCRs above 1 in 1000 frequency. There were significantly more large CDR3 similarity clusters among expanded TCRs than among controls.

Noted time point: patch test 2, 6 weeks after DPC sensitization. As for treatment: therapeutic diphenylcyclopropenone sensitization with weekly scalp DPC. V lost 5 bases to trimming and J lost 0 bases; unmatched junction nucleotides: 9. This CDR3 region has 16 residues. Looked up from germline, CDR1 is SEHNR and CDR2 is FQNEAQ (reference sequence). The TCR was taken from a man younger than 30 with alopecia areata. Some clones in this sample may be carry-over from other donors' samples. The specimen was whole blood, collected in connection with sensitization to the hapten diphenylcyclopropenone (DPC). This rearrangement joins TRBV7-9 to TRBJ2-5; 7 nucleotides align to TRBD1. The CDR3 DNA reads TGTGCCAGCAGCCTACCTGGACAGGCTAACCAAGAGACCCAGTACTTC. This sequence encodes CASSLPGQANQETQYF.